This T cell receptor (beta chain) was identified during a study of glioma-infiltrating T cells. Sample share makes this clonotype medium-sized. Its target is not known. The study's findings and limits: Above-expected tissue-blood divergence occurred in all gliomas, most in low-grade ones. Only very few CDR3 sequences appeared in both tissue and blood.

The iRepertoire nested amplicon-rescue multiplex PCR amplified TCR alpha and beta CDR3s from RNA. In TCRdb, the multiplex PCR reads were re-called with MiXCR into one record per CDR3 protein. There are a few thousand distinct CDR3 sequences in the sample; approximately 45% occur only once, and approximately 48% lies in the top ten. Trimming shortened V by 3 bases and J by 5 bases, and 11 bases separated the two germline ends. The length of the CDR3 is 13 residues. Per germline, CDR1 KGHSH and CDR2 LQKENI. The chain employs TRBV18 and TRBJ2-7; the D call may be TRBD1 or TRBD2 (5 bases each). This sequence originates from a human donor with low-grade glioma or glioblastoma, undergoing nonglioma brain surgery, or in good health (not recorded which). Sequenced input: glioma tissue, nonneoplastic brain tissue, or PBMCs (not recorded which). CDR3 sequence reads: CASSPPLGDEQYF. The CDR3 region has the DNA TGTGCCAGCTCACCTCCCTTGGGGGACGAGCAGTACTTC.